The source of this TCR beta chain is a study of cytomegalovirus exposure and HLA in healthy donors. Donors were ostensibly healthy at sampling, although undocumented immune exposures were probable. PCR involved 60 Vbeta and 13 Jbeta primers. Method: immunoSEQ multiplex PCR; TCRdb's copy keeps in-frame clones and lacks some. The sample has about 180,000 clones, approximately 80% seen once. General study points: Per published reports, the classifier diagnosed cytomegalovirus status with high specificity and sensitivity. The authors reported that TCR beta sequences could predict HLA-A and HLA-B alleles. These predictions were accurate for most subjects in the first cohort. Many donors carried some public TCRs, although rarity characterized most TCR sequences.

Regarding this clone: As yet, its antigen is unknown.

With 7 bases clipped from V and 5 bases from J, the junction kept 8 bases outside the gene matches. Germline CDR1 is GTSNPN and CDR2 is SVGIG (reference sequence). The CDR3 spans 13 residues. This TCR derives from a boy aged 2 to 9 in good health and CMV-seronegative. This chain uses TRBV30 with TRBJ1-2; 9 nucleotides match TRBD1. Sequencing input: PBMCs. CDR3 sequence reads: CASQTGTGYGYTF. CDR3 coding DNA: TGTGCCTCCCAGACAGGGACAGGGTATGGCTACACCTTC.